Below are 14 T cell receptor beta chains sequenced from a single sample in a study of a mutant IDH1 vaccine in newly diagnosed glioma. Repertoires were generated with immunoSEQ multiplex PCR, while TCRdb's copy carries only in-frame clones and drops some. The data contain roughly 120,000 clones, about 82% of them seen just once; the ten biggest clones take up about 5.5%. Time point denoted: week 11, during vaccination. Vaccinated patients received 300 ug of mutant IDH1 20-mer peptide per dose, with topical imiquimod. Antigens for these TCRs are unknown. Here the sequenced sample was PBMCs, taken from a glioma patient whose treatment included an IDH1 peptide vaccine. All receptors come from a middle-aged man with glioma.

V usage is TRBV28 and J usage is TRBJ1-1, with D possibly being TRBD1 (6 bases). Germline lookup yields CDR1 MDHEN and CDR2 SYDVKM. The CDR3 has 14 amino acids. V lost 7 bases to trimming and J lost 0 bases, with 12 bases between them. The CDR3 nucleotides are TGTGCCAGCATTACAGGGCGGGTGAACACTGAAGCTTTCTTT. Amino acids: CASITGRVNTEAFF.

This rearrangement joins TRBV7-8 to TRBJ2-7; a weak D match, TRBD1 (6 bases). CDR3 size: 13 residues. CDR1 is SGHVS and CDR2 is FQNEAQ in the germline V gene. The ends were cut back, 0 bases at V and 6 bases at J, with 9 bases in the middle. This CDR3 is CASSLAGALEQYF. The CDR3 coding sequence is TGTGCCAGCAGCTTAGCGGGGGCCCTCGAGCAGTACTTC.

The rearrangement links TRBV4-3 to TRBJ2-3; D is unresolved. This CDR3 has 16 residues. Trimming removed 4 bases at V and 6 bases at J, with 20 bases between. The V gene's germline CDR1 is LGHNA and CDR2 YSLEER. The CDR3 nucleotides read TGCGCCAGCAGCCCTAGGTCGGCCCCAAACGTGGATACGCAGTATTTT. It translates to CASSPRSAPNVDTQYF.

Details on this clone: Other DNA sequences in the same sample also yield this CDR3. J is TRBJ2-7 and V is TRBV7-8, with 7 bases that match TRBD1. Germline-derived CDR1 and CDR2 are SGHVS and FQNEAQ. The V and J ends lost 5 bases and 2 bases, in that order; junction bases with no gene match: 3. The CDR3 covers 13 residues. CDR3 DNA sequence: TGTGCCAGCAGCCTGGGGACAGCCTACGAGCAGTACTTC. Its protein product is CASSLGTAYEQYF.

The chain carries TRBV6-5 and TRBJ2-5; D remains ambiguous. The length of the CDR3 is 13 residues. V was clipped by 0 bases and J by 5 bases, with 7 bases between them. Germline V gene data show CDR1 as MNHEY and CDR2 as SVGAGI. For the CDR3, the DNA is TGTGCCAGCAGTTACTCGATTGTCGAGACCCAGTACTTC. Its translation: CASSYSIVETQYF.

The chain carries TRBV19 and TRBJ2-7; 7 bases are a match to TRBD2. This CDR3 has 12 residues. Germline lookup yields CDR1 LNHDA and CDR2 SQIVND (reference sequence). J lost 3 bases, V lost 7 bases, and 3 bases had no gene match. CDR3: CASMGGIYEQYF. As DNA, the CDR3 is TGTGCCAGTATGGGGGGGATCTACGAGCAGTACTTC.

J is TRBJ1-6 and V is TRBV6-5; D possibly corresponds to TRBD1 (5 bases). The V and J ends lost 6 bases and 7 bases respectively, with 16 bases between them. The length of the CDR3 is 15 residues. Germline V lookup: CDR1 MNHEY, CDR2 SVGAGI. CDR3 loop: CASRAGGARNSPLHF. CDR3 nucleotides: TGTGCCAGCAGGGCCGGTGGGGCTCGGAATTCACCCCTCCACTTT.

The chain has TRBV7-2 and TRBJ1-5, with 7 bases identical to TRBD1. Germline CDR1 is SGHTA and CDR2 is FQGNSA. This CDR3 has 14 amino acids. Trimming took 1 base from V and 4 from J; bases not matched to a gene: 1. CDR3 amino acids: CASSLGDRNQPQHF. CDR3 DNA: TGTGCCAGCAGCTTAGGGGACAGAAATCAGCCCCAGCATTTT.

This clone appeared many times. At the DNA level, this CDR3 is encoded by other sequences in the same sample as well. J is TRBJ2-7 and V is TRBV20-1; D is undetermined. The germline V and J ends were trimmed by 3 bases and 0 bases, with 3 bases remaining between them. The germline V gene has CDR1 DFQATT and CDR2 SNEGSKA (reference sequence). This CDR3 spans 11 amino acids. The CDR3, as DNA: TGCAGTGCTAGCACCTCCTACGAGCAGTACTTC. It specifies CSASTSYEQYF.

The chain joins TRBV19 to TRBJ2-2, with D unclear. CDR1 is LNHDA, CDR2 SQIVND, per germline (reference sequence). V was shortened by 5 bases and J by 6 bases, with 10 bases between the two germline ends. The CDR3 has 13 amino acids. CDR3 amino acids: CASSALVAGELFF. The CDR3 DNA follows: TGTGCCAGTAGTGCGTTAGTCGCCGGGGAGCTGTTTTTT.

V and J are TRBV10-3 and TRBJ2-1; TRBD2 might be the D (5 bases). The CDR3 is made up of 12 amino acids. CDR1 ENHRY and CDR2 SYGVKD come from the germline V gene. Trimming pared 9 bases from V and 4 bases from J, leaving 10 bases between. CDR3 nucleotide sequence: TGTGCCATTCGGGGAGTTTACAATGAGCAGTTCTTC. Translating it yields CAIRGVYNEQFF.

The chain employs TRBV6-5 and TRBJ2-7; D is uncertain. CDR1 and CDR2 from the germline V gene are MNHEY and SVGAGI. Trimming took 10 bases from V and 0 from J, leaving 16 bases between them. This CDR3 is built from 14 residues. The CDR3 bases are TGTGCCACCCATCAACCCCATTCCTCCTACGAGCAGTACTTC. It encodes CATHQPHSSYEQYF.

The V call is TRBV19, the J call TRBJ2-1; 10 nucleotides agree with TRBD2. The germline V gene encodes CDR1 LNHDA and CDR2 SQIVND (reference sequence). The trim removed 6 bases at V and 4 bases at J, leaving 3 bases unmatched. The CDR3 is made up of 14 amino acids. The CDR3 DNA is TGTGCCAGTAGACTAGCGGGGCCTTACAATGAGCAGTTCTTC. It codes for CASRLAGPYNEQFF.

This sequence joins TRBV30 and TRBJ2-5; 9 nucleotides agree with TRBD2. The CDR3 consists of 13 residues. V lost 3 bases, J lost 9 bases, and 8 bases stayed unmatched. Germline V CDR1 and CDR2: GTSNPN, SVGIG (reference sequence). This CDR3 is CAWRVGGGGAQYF. For the CDR3, the DNA is TGTGCCTGGAGAGTGGGGGGCGGGGGGGCCCAGTACTTC.